This is a list of T cell receptor beta chains from one sample in a study of blood T cell repertoires in COVID-19. Assay: immunoSEQ multiplex PCR; the TCRdb copy retains only in-frame clones and omits some. The sample contains 100,000 to 150,000 clones, around 89% of which appear only once. Material for sequencing was peripheral blood. These TCRs come from a man aged 45-65 years with active or convalescent COVID-19. The CDR3 runs from the conserved cysteine through the conserved F or W. The order of the fields is J gene, clone size, V gene, D gene, CDR3 protein, CDR3 DNA. A D gene is named only where the DNA matches it firmly. Rows give clone size only sometimes, using once, few, many, or a class for an expanded clone.

>TRBJ1-5|-|TRBV30|TRBD1
CAWWDRASNQPQHF
TGTGCCTGGTGGGACAGGGCGAGCAATCAGCCCCAGCATTTT
>TRBJ2-7|once|TRBV19|-
CASGQFSEQYF
TGTGCCAGCGGACAGTTTTCCGAGCAGTACTTC
>TRBJ2-4|once|TRBV4-1|TRBD1
CASSQAGGRNIQYF
TGCGCCAGCAGCCAAGCAGGGGGTCGGAACATTCAGTACTTC
>TRBJ1-3|-|TRBV7-9|-
CASSPTRGPSGNTIYF
TGTGCCAGCAGCCCCACACGGGGTCCCTCTGGAAACACCATATATTTT
>TRBJ2-7|-|TRBV28|TRBD2
CASRWGGEASSYEQYF
TGTGCCAGCAGGTGGGGGGGAGAAGCCAGCTCCTACGAGCAGTACTTC
>TRBJ2-5|-|TRBV9|TRBD2
CASSVELAGEETQYF
TGTGCCAGCAGCGTAGAACTAGCGGGGGAAGAGACCCAGTACTTC
>TRBJ2-3|-|TRBV4-2|TRBD2
CASSHIYSGASTDTQYF
TGTGCCAGCAGCCACATTTACAGCGGGGCTAGCACAGATACGCAGTATTTT
>TRBJ2-1|-|TRBV6-5|TRBD2
CASSYVAGGRYNEQFF
TGTGCCAGCAGTTACGTTGCGGGAGGGCGCTACAATGAGCAGTTCTTC
>TRBJ2-5|-|TRBV5-4|-
CASSLEAGGAETQYF
TGTGCCAGCAGCCTGGAGGCGGGCGGGGCAGAGACCCAGTACTTC
>TRBJ1-2|-|TRBV11-2|TRBD1
CASSRDRGVGYGYTF
TGTGCCAGCAGCCGGGACAGGGGAGTAGGCTATGGCTACACCTTC
>TRBJ2-7|-|TRBV28|TRBD1
CASSYPLTGATTYEQYF
TGTGCCAGCAGTTATCCCTTGACAGGGGCCACGACCTACGAGCAGTACTTC
>TRBJ1-5|-|TRBV6-1|-
CASSEAGQPQHF
TGTGCCAGCAGTGAAGCCGGTCAGCCCCAGCATTTT
>TRBJ2-1|-|TRBV7-8|TRBD2
CASGPSGSIGNEQFF
TGTGCCAGCGGACCTAGCGGGAGTATAGGAAATGAGCAGTTCTTC
>TRBJ2-7|-|TRBV5-6|TRBD1
CASSYRGLVSYEQYF
TGTGCCAGCAGTTACAGGGGGCTCGTTTCCTACGAGCAGTACTTC
>TRBJ2-7|-|TRBV10-3|TRBD1
CAIRGTGAPNYEQYF
TGTGCCATCAGGGGGACAGGGGCGCCGAACTACGAGCAGTACTTC
>TRBJ2-3|-|TRBV28|-
CASSLFQGISTDTQYF
TGTGCCAGCAGTTTATTTCAGGGTATTAGCACAGATACGCAGTATTTT
>TRBJ2-1|medium-sized|TRBV4-1|-
CASSQEAGSNEQFF
TGCGCCAGCAGCCAAGAAGCAGGTAGCAATGAGCAGTTCTTC
>TRBJ1-2|-|TRBV30|TRBD1
CAWTPIAGGTGYTF
TGTGCCTGGACCCCTATTGCAGGGGGCACAGGCTACACCTTC
>TRBJ2-6|-|TRBV25-1|TRBD2
CASSGTSGGNSGANVLTF
TGTGCCAGCAGTGGGACTAGCGGGGGAAACTCTGGGGCCAACGTCCTGACTTTC
>TRBJ2-1|once|TRBV14|TRBD1
CASSRTGGFEQFF
TGTGCCAGCAGTCGGACAGGGGGTTTTGAGCAGTTCTTC
>TRBJ1-2|-|TRBV5-1|-
CASSQGQPSAYGYTF
TGCGCCAGCAGCCAAGGACAGCCGTCGGCCTATGGCTACACCTTC
>TRBJ2-2|-|TRBV7-7|-
CASSSLKGENTGELFF
TGTGCCAGCAGCTCCTTGAAGGGAGAGAACACCGGGGAGCTGTTTTTT
>TRBJ2-7|-|TRBV28|TRBD2
CASSPRLAASYEQYF
TGTGCCAGCAGTCCGCGACTAGCGGCTTCCTACGAGCAGTACTTC
>TRBJ1-4|-|TRBV5-1|TRBD1
CASSRDRAEEKLFF
TGCGCCAGCAGCAGGGACAGGGCAGAGGAAAAACTGTTTTTT
>TRBJ2-1|-|TRBV10-3|TRBD2
CAISESRTSGMDEQFF
TGTGCCATCAGTGAGTCGAGGACTAGCGGGATGGATGAGCAGTTCTTC
>TRBJ2-7|-|TRBV2|TRBD1
CASSGQGAWIYEQYF
TGTGCCAGCAGTGGACAGGGGGCTTGGATCTACGAGCAGTACTTC
>TRBJ2-1|once|TRBV11-2|-
CASSVTGYGNEQFF
TGTGCCAGCAGCGTTACAGGGTATGGCAATGAGCAGTTCTTC
>TRBJ2-1|once|TRBV18|-
CASSPDTGPSYNEQFF
TGTGCCAGCTCACCAGACACAGGACCTTCCTACAATGAGCAGTTCTTC
>TRBJ1-5|-|TRBV5-1|-
CASSIDGNQPQHF
TGCGCCAGCAGCATCGACGGGAATCAGCCCCAGCATTTT
>TRBJ2-2|-|TRBV19|-
CASSRRRSPNTGELFF
TGTGCCAGTAGTAGACGGCGGAGCCCCAACACCGGGGAGCTGTTTTTT
>TRBJ2-1|once|TRBV5-3|TRBD2
CARSGWVLAGGPNEQFF
TGTGCCAGAAGCGGTTGGGTTCTAGCGGGAGGGCCTAATGAGCAGTTCTTC
>TRBJ2-5|-|TRBV5-1|TRBD2
CASSLVLAGGAETQYF
TGCGCCAGCAGCTTGGTACTAGCGGGAGGAGCAGAGACCCAGTACTTC
>TRBJ1-4|-|TRBV27|TRBD1
CASSLHGQGATNEKLFF
TGTGCCAGCAGTTTACACGGACAGGGGGCAACTAATGAAAAACTGTTTTTT
>TRBJ2-1|-|TRBV19|TRBD2
CASRSSGGHEQFF
TGTGCCAGTAGAAGTAGCGGGGGTCATGAGCAGTTCTTC
>TRBJ1-5|-|TRBV29-1|TRBD1
CSVGQLNQPQHF
TGCAGCGTGGGACAGCTCAATCAGCCCCAGCATTTT
>TRBJ1-2|-|TRBV11-2|TRBD1
CASRDRGRLYGYTF
TGTGCCAGCAGAGACAGGGGCCGCCTATATGGCTACACCTTC
>TRBJ2-5|-|TRBV15|TRBD2
CATQRGKEGTQYF
TGTGCCACCCAGCGGGGGAAAGAGGGGACCCAGTACTTC
>TRBJ2-5|-|TRBV19|-
CASTPFGYGETQYF
TGTGCCAGTACCCCGTTCGGGTATGGGGAGACCCAGTACTTC
>TRBJ2-6|-|TRBV10-1|TRBD1
CASSRDRGSGANVLTF
TGCGCCAGCAGCAGGGACAGGGGGTCTGGGGCCAACGTCCTGACTTTC
>TRBJ1-3|-|TRBV30|-
CAWSEGHSGNTIYF
TGTGCCTGGAGTGAGGGGCATTCTGGAAACACCATATATTTT
>TRBJ2-7|-|TRBV7-2|-
CASSLGGNSYEQYF
TGTGCCAGCAGCTTGGGCGGGAACTCCTACGAGCAGTACTTC
>TRBJ1-5|-|TRBV19|-
CASSSETGNQPQHF
TGTGCCAGTAGTAGTGAGACGGGAAATCAGCCCCAGCATTTT
>TRBJ2-2|-|TRBV19|-
CASNDEGGLNTGELFF
TGTGCCAGTAACGACGAGGGGGGGTTGAACACCGGGGAGCTGTTTTTT
>TRBJ2-7|-|TRBV11-2|-
CASSLEQGPYEQYF
TGTGCCAGCAGCTTAGAGCAGGGGCCCTACGAGCAGTACTTC
>TRBJ2-2|-|TRBV10-2|TRBD2
CASSVAGGTNTGELFF
TGCGCCAGCAGTGTAGCGGGGGGGACTAACACCGGGGAGCTGTTTTTT
>TRBJ1-1|-|TRBV5-4|-
CASSLDRGNTEAFF
TGTGCCAGCAGCTTGGATCGGGGGAACACTGAAGCTTTCTTT
>TRBJ1-3|-|TRBV21-1|-
CASSKEGASGNTIYF
TGTGCCAGCAGCAAAGAGGGGGCTTCGGGAAACACCATATATTTT
>TRBJ1-5|-|TRBV28|-
CASSPTWQGGMDQPQHF
TGTGCCAGCAGTCCCACGTGGCAGGGCGGTATGGATCAGCCCCAGCATTTT
>TRBJ1-2|few|TRBV7-8|-
CASSWITRREGYTF
TGTGCCAGCAGCTGGATTACCAGGCGCGAAGGCTACACCTTC
>TRBJ2-7|-|TRBV19|TRBD1
CASRTGTGGTYEQYF
TGTGCCAGTAGGACTGGGACAGGGGGGACCTACGAGCAGTACTTC
>TRBJ1-1|-|TRBV5-1|TRBD1
CASSSSGTGDTEAFF
TGCGCCAGCAGCTCCTCCGGGACAGGGGACACTGAAGCTTTCTTT
>TRBJ1-5|-|TRBV28|-
CASSFSGDGVLSNQPQHF
TGTGCCAGCAGTTTTAGCGGGGATGGGGTTTTGAGCAATCAGCCCCAGCATTTT
>TRBJ1-4|-|TRBV28|-
CASMGANNEKLFF
TGTGCCAGCATGGGGGCGAATAATGAAAAACTGTTTTTT
>TRBJ2-3|-|TRBV5-1|-
CASSPRQGGRDTDTQYF
TGCGCCAGCAGCCCAAGACAGGGCGGGCGGGACACAGATACGCAGTATTTT
>TRBJ1-1|-|TRBV29-1|TRBD1
CSVGTGGSTEAFF
TGCAGCGTTGGCACAGGGGGTTCAACTGAAGCTTTCTTT
>TRBJ2-5|-|TRBV19|-
CASGAQGPAYQETQYF
TGTGCCAGTGGGGCTCAGGGTCCTGCGTACCAAGAGACCCAGTACTTC
>TRBJ2-5|-|TRBV18|TRBD1
CASSLRTGQETQYF
TGTGCCAGCTCACTCCGGACAGGGCAAGAGACCCAGTACTTC
>TRBJ2-4|-|TRBV4-1|-
CASSQVFAGLAKNIQYF
TGCGCCAGCAGCCAAGTTTTCGCAGGCCTAGCCAAAAACATTCAGTACTTC